This is a list of T cell receptor beta chains from one sample in a study of OX40 agonist ivuxolimab in advanced cancers. Some clones are missing from TCRdb's copy, which holds only in-frame ones; the method was immunoSEQ multiplex PCR. The sample shows fewer than 100,000 clones, 89% of them seen only once. Sequences were derived from CD4+ or CD8+ T cells sorted from blood, sampled in a trial of the OX40 agonist ivuxolimab. These receptors all come from an adult with an advanced solid tumor such as melanoma, head and neck, liver or kidney cancer. CDR3s include the opening cysteine and the closing phenylalanine or tryptophan. The D gene is left open where the match is weak. Not all rows give a size; the values are once, few, many and, for expanded clones, a class.

cdr3_aa cdr3_nt v_call d_call clone_size j_call
CASSLAGGANYGYTF TGCGCCAGCAGCTTGGCAGGGGGAGCTAACTATGGCTACACCTTC TRBV5-1 TRBD1 - TRBJ1-2
CASSLADSTDTQYF TGTGCCAGCAGCCTAGCGGATAGCACAGATACGCAGTATTTT TRBV6-1 TRBD2 - TRBJ2-3
CASSLGDSVSINTF TGCGCCAGCAGCTTGGGGGACAGCGTATCAATAAACACCTTC TRBV5-1 TRBD1 - TRBJ1-2
CASSLATEAFF TGTGCCAGCAGCTTAGCTACTGAAGCTTTCTTT TRBV11-2 - - TRBJ1-1
CASSPVWGRANYGYTF TGTGCCAGCAGCCCGGTGTGGGGGCGGGCTAACTATGGCTACACCTTC TRBV5-6 - - TRBJ1-2
CASSPQADTGELFF TGCGCCAGCAGCCCGCAGGCTGACACCGGGGAGCTGTTTTTT TRBV5-1 - - TRBJ2-2
CASSPSSTGISYNEQFF TGTGCCAGCAGCCCCTCTTCCACTGGCATCTCCTACAATGAGCAGTTCTTC TRBV27 - - TRBJ2-1
CASGQPGPYEQYF TGTGCCAGCGGACAGCCCGGCCCCTACGAGCAGTACTTC TRBV18 - - TRBJ2-7
CASSYGGSGNNEQFF TGTGCCAGCAGTTACGGGGGTAGCGGGAACAATGAGCAGTTCTTC TRBV6-5 TRBD2 - TRBJ2-1
CASSLRGPLTGNTIYF TGTGCCAGCAGCTTAAGGGGGCCCTTAACGGGAAACACCATATATTTT TRBV7-6 TRBD1 - TRBJ1-3
CAISPGRSSGNTIYF TGTGCCATCAGTCCGGGACGGAGCTCTGGAAACACCATATATTTT TRBV10-3 - - TRBJ1-3
CASSPRLAGEYEQFF TGTGCCAGCAGCCCCCGACTAGCGGGAGAGTATGAGCAGTTCTTC TRBV7-9 TRBD2 - TRBJ2-1
CASSWDTNTGELFF TGTGCCAGCAGCTGGGACACGAACACCGGGGAGCTGTTTTTT TRBV9 - few TRBJ2-2
CATSRDGVVTRNYEQYF TGTGCCACCAGCAGAGATGGGGTAGTAACTCGGAACTACGAGCAGTACTTC TRBV15 - - TRBJ2-7
CAISGLAGLYEQYF TGTGCCATCAGTGGACTAGCGGGCCTGTACGAGCAGTACTTC TRBV10-3 TRBD2 - TRBJ2-7
CSVEDRRVTNTGELFF TGCAGCGTTGAAGATAGGAGGGTGACCAACACCGGGGAGCTGTTTTTT TRBV29-1 - - TRBJ2-2
CASRVGVTANYGYTF TGTGCCAGCAGGGTCGGGGTTACAGCTAACTATGGCTACACCTTC TRBV2 - - TRBJ1-2
CATASEAYEQYF TGTGCCACTGCTTCCGAGGCCTACGAGCAGTACTTC TRBV10-3 - - TRBJ2-7
CASSLLQNTEAFF TGTGCCAGCAGCTTACTGCAGAACACTGAAGCTTTCTTT TRBV7-9 - once TRBJ1-1
CASSMGRGYGYTF TGTGCCAGCAGTATGGGACGGGGGTATGGCTACACCTTC TRBV6-5 - few TRBJ1-2
CASSTQGPRNTIYF TGTGCCAGCAGTACACAGGGTCCCAGAAACACCATATATTTT TRBV28 - - TRBJ1-3
CASSSGQGVYGYTF TGTGCCAGCTCGTCGGGACAGGGCGTCTATGGCTACACCTTC TRBV18 TRBD1 - TRBJ1-2
CASSLSLAGGETQYF TGCGCCAGCAGCTTGTCACTAGCGGGAGGAGAGACCCAGTACTTC TRBV5-1 TRBD2 - TRBJ2-5
CASGGRGVGNEQFF TGTGCCAGCGGGGGCAGGGGTGTGGGCAATGAGCAGTTCTTC TRBV27 - - TRBJ2-1
CASRAGPSTDTQYF TGTGCCAGTAGAGCGGGACCTAGCACAGATACGCAGTATTTT TRBV6-4 TRBD2 - TRBJ2-3
CASSREQGGSPLHF TGCGCCAGCAGCCGGGAGCAGGGTGGTTCACCCCTCCACTTT TRBV5-1 - - TRBJ1-6
CAISESTRTDTQYF TGTGCCATCAGTGAGTCGACGAGGACAGATACGCAGTATTTT TRBV10-3 - - TRBJ2-3
CASSGVGTDTQYF TGTGCCAGCAGCGGGGTGGGCACAGATACGCAGTATTTT TRBV5-4 - - TRBJ2-3
CASSPRLAGGTDTQYF TGTGCCAGCTCACCGAGACTAGCGGGAGGGACAGATACGCAGTATTTT TRBV18 TRBD2 - TRBJ2-3
CASSQGVDKTQYF TGTGCCAGCAGCCAAGGGGTTGATAAGACCCAGTACTTC TRBV5-6 - - TRBJ2-5
CASSLLVQGLEQFF TGCGCCAGCAGCCTACTGGTGCAGGGGCTTGAGCAGTTCTTC TRBV5-1 - - TRBJ2-1
CASSGVGATGELFF TGCGCCAGCAGCGGGGTTGGGGCCACCGGGGAGCTGTTTTTT TRBV5-1 - - TRBJ2-2
CASSPQGPGSNQPQHF TGTGCCAGCTCACCCCAGGGGCCAGGTAGCAATCAGCCCCAGCATTTT TRBV18 - - TRBJ1-5
CASSPRQGNYNEQFF TGTGCCAGCAGTCCCCGACAGGGAAACTACAATGAGCAGTTCTTC TRBV6-6 TRBD1 - TRBJ2-1
CSVRGQGAFGGANVLTF TGCAGCGTCAGGGGTCAGGGGGCCTTCGGTGGGGCCAACGTCCTGACTTTC TRBV29-1 TRBD1 - TRBJ2-6
CSVEGGQGRVDEQFF TGCAGCGTTGAAGGGGGACAGGGCCGGGTGGATGAGCAGTTCTTC TRBV29-1 TRBD1 - TRBJ2-1
CASSHQNTEAFF TGTGCCAGCAGTCATCAGAACACTGAAGCTTTCTTT TRBV2 - - TRBJ1-1
CASSPSGTDTQYF TGTGCCAGCAGCCCCTCCGGCACAGATACGCAGTATTTT TRBV9 - - TRBJ2-3
CASSLPSGRNEQFF TGTGCCAGCTCACTCCCTAGCGGGAGGAATGAGCAGTTCTTC TRBV18 TRBD2 - TRBJ2-1
CASRGEGAYGYTF TGTGCCAGCAGAGGAGAAGGGGCCTATGGCTACACCTTC TRBV6-1 - - TRBJ1-2
CASSVGQGNTEAFF TGTGCCAGCAGCGTAGGACAGGGGAACACTGAAGCTTTCTTT TRBV9 TRBD1 - TRBJ1-1
CASSQSPKGQVVPRYGYTF TGCGCCAGCAGCCAAAGCCCGAAAGGACAGGTCGTGCCCCGCTATGGCTACACCTTC TRBV4-1 TRBD1 - TRBJ1-2
CASSLVSSGRGYNEQFF TGTGCCAGCAGCTTAGTGTCTAGCGGGAGAGGGTACAATGAGCAGTTCTTC TRBV7-6 TRBD2 - TRBJ2-1
CSVGGADREKLFF TGCAGCGTCGGGGGGGCGGACCGTGAAAAACTGTTTTTT TRBV29-1 - - TRBJ1-4
CASSRGPLFNNEQFF TGTGCCAGCAGTCGGGGACCGCTCTTCAACAATGAGCAGTTCTTC TRBV2 - once TRBJ2-1
CATRPGGYNEQFF TGTGCCACCAGGCCAGGCGGCTACAATGAGCAGTTCTTC TRBV6-6 - - TRBJ2-1
CASSFLLGQGANVLTF TGTGCCAGCAGCTTCCTTCTGGGTCAGGGGGCCAACGTCCTGACTTTC TRBV7-9 - - TRBJ2-6
CASSHALIRRTSDNSPLHF TGCGCCAGCAGCCACGCTTTGATTCGTAGGACAAGCGATAATTCACCCCTCCACTTT TRBV4-1 - - TRBJ1-6
CASSTGTKNSPLHF TGTGCCAGCAGTACCGGGACAAAAAATTCACCCCTCCACTTT TRBV28 - - TRBJ1-6
CASSHYSGTGTNTEAFF TGCGCCAGCAGCCATTATTCGGGGACAGGAACGAACACTGAAGCTTTCTTT TRBV23-1 TRBD1 - TRBJ1-1
CASSLDGTGPDTQYF TGCGCCAGCAGCTTGGATGGGACAGGGCCAGATACGCAGTATTTT TRBV5-1 TRBD1 - TRBJ2-3
CASSHPKLVSNKGIMFSYEQYF TGCGCCAGCAGCCATCCGAAACTAGTTTCGAATAAAGGGATAATGTTCTCCTACGAGCAGTACTTC TRBV5-1 - - TRBJ2-7
CASNPGISSYNEQFF TGTGCCAGCAACCCAGGGATAAGCTCCTACAATGAGCAGTTCTTC TRBV9 - - TRBJ2-1
CASSLLGGRTDTQYF TGCGCCAGCAGCTTGTTAGGGGGGCGCACAGATACGCAGTATTTT TRBV5-1 - - TRBJ2-3
CASKPNHSNQPQHF TGTGCCAGCAAACCCAATCATAGCAATCAGCCCCAGCATTTT TRBV2 - - TRBJ1-5
CASRPKQGAGTEAFF TGTGCCAGCAGGCCTAAACAGGGGGCGGGCACTGAAGCTTTCTTT TRBV11-1 TRBD1 - TRBJ1-1